These 31 T cell receptor beta chains came from one sample sequenced in a study of blood T cell repertoires in COVID-19. The method was immunoSEQ multiplex PCR; TCRdb's version includes in-frame clones alone and lacks a portion of them. Among roughly 230,000 clones listed, roughly 83% were seen once. The specimen sequenced was peripheral blood. The receptors shown here come from a middle-aged man with acute or convalescent COVID-19.

This clone was counted once. J is TRBJ2-7 and V is TRBV6-5; 13 bases match TRBD2. The length of the CDR3 is 15 residues. The V and J ends lost 9 bases and 3 bases, in that order; junction bases with no gene match: 8. Germline CDR1 MNHEY, CDR2 SVGAGI. CDR3 region: CASRWRTSGSYEQYF. The CDR3 bases are TGTGCCAGTCGTTGGAGGACTAGCGGGAGCTACGAGCAGTACTTC.

J is TRBJ2-7 and V is TRBV4-1; 10 bases agree with TRBD1. V gave up 5 bases and J gave up 4 bases; unmatched junction bases: 14. Germline V lookup: CDR1 MGHRA, CDR2 YSYEKL. The CDR3 spans 17 residues. The CDR3 nucleotides are TGCGCCAGCAGCGTAGGGCCTGCCCGGGACAGGGGATACGAGCAGTACTTC. Translated: CASSVGPARDRGYEQYF.

This rearrangement joins TRBV28 to TRBJ1-2, with 8 bases identical to TRBD1. In germline, CDR1 is MDHEN, CDR2 SYDVKM. The junction had 11 bases not matched to a gene; V was cut back by 8 bases and J by 6 bases. The CDR3 totals 14 residues. CDR3 region: CASGYGQGGNGYTF. As DNA, the CDR3 is TGTGCCAGCGGATATGGACAGGGAGGTAATGGCTACACCTTC.

This clone has a handful of counts. Because the CDR3's place on the DNA is in doubt, the DNA is left out and the CDR3 is given as listed by TCRdb. V is TRBV6-6 and J is TRBJ1-2; TRBD1 was called by the table and not checked on the DNA. The CDR3 is 14 amino acids long, termini counted. Germline CDR1 is MNHNY and CDR2 is SVGAGI (reference sequence). The CDR3 is CASSSSGHYYGYTF.

This clone was seen only once. This chain connects TRBV9 to TRBJ2-2; no reliable D call. Trimming left V 4 bases short and J 6 bases short, with 7 bases between. The CDR3 contains 12 residues. Per the germline V gene, CDR1 is SGDLS and CDR2 is YYNGEE. This CDR3 reads CASSPRSGELFF. The CDR3 DNA reads as TGTGCCAGCAGCCCTAGGTCCGGGGAGCTGTTTTTT.

This CDR3 is CASSPGRDLFGPDTQYF. In DNA, the CDR3 is TGTGCCAGCAGCCCAGGCCGTGATTTATTCGGCCCAGATACGCAGTATTTT. J is TRBJ2-3 and V is TRBV11-3, with no clear D. V was trimmed by 5 bases and J by 4 bases, leaving 22 bases between them. Germline lookup yields CDR1 SGHNT and CDR2 YENEEA. The CDR3 has 17 residues.

J is TRBJ2-2 and V is TRBV2; 9 bases map to TRBD2. V gave up 6 bases and J gave up 2 bases; unmatched junction bases: 7. The CDR3 has 16 amino acids. Germline V gene lookup returns CDR1 SNHLY and CDR2 FYNNEI. The CDR3 reads CASRPPSGINTGELFF. The CDR3 DNA reads as TGTGCCAGCAGGCCCCCTAGCGGGATAAACACCGGGGAGCTGTTTTTT.

The chain combines TRBV6-1 with TRBJ2-7; a possible D gene is TRBD2 (7 bases). V dropped 2 bases and J dropped 4 bases, with 18 bases sitting between them. Per germline, CDR1 MNHNS and CDR2 SASEGT. The CDR3 runs 16 residues. CDR3 amino acids: CASSELGGSRGYEQYF. The CDR3 bases are TGTGCCAGCAGTGAACTCGGCGGGAGTAGGGGGTACGAGCAGTACTTC.

The chain employs TRBV19 and TRBJ2-1, with D maybe TRBD2 (6 bases). Per the germline V gene, CDR1 is LNHDA and CDR2 is SQIVND (reference sequence). The CDR3 runs 17 residues. The V end lost 6 bases, the J end lost 12 bases, and 30 bases lay between the germline ends. CDR3 coding DNA: TGTGCCAGTAGCATCAATTACCAGCGGGCCCCCCAGTCTGTGCAGTTCTTC. It yields the protein CASSINYQRAPQSVQFF.

In its sample, this clone was seen once. The genes are TRBV4-3 and TRBJ1-2, with TRBD1 matching over 8 bases. CDR1 is LGHNA and CDR2 is YSLEER in the germline V gene. The V gene end was trimmed by 0 bases and the J gene end by 12 bases; junction bases not matched to a gene: 6. The CDR3 length is 13 residues. In DNA form, the CDR3 reads TGCGCCAGCAGCCAAGAAAGGGACAGGCTCCACACCTTC. Residues: CASSQERDRLHTF.

The V and J genes are TRBV27 and TRBJ1-2; TRBD1 aligns across 9 bases. CDR1 is MNHEY, CDR2 SMNVEV, per germline (reference sequence). The CDR3 contains 14 residues. With V trimmed by 2 bases and J by 8 bases, 6 bases remained unmatched. The CDR3 spells CASSLRTGEKGYTF. The CDR3 DNA follows: TGTGCCAGCAGTTTACGGACAGGGGAAAAGGGCTACACCTTC.

This chain links TRBV14 with TRBJ2-1, with 8 bases identical to TRBD2. The CDR3 sequence is 13 residues long. Trimming removed 4 bases from V and 9 bases from J; junction bases left unmatched: 5. Germline CDR1 and CDR2: SGHDN and FVKESK. CDR3 in DNA: TGTGCCAGCAGCCTAGCGGGAAAAAGTGAGCAGTTCTTC. Translated, it gives CASSLAGKSEQFF.

The J gene is TRBJ1-2, the V gene TRBV7-2, with D unclear. This CDR3 comprises 14 residues. The V gene's germline CDR1 is SGHTA and CDR2 FQGNSA. The V gene lost 3 bases and the J gene lost 1 base, with 9 bases spanning the gap. As DNA, the CDR3 is TGTGCCAGCAGCTTTGGAGGGAGTAACTATGGCTACACCTTC. It codes for CASSFGGSNYGYTF. Based on the CDR3 plus reference TRBV7-2 and TRBJ1-2, the full variable domain is GAGVSQSPSNKVTEKGKDVELRCDPISGHTALYWYRQSLGQGLEFLIYFQGNSAPDKSGLPSDRFSAERTGGSVSTLTIQRTQQEDSAVYLCASSFGGSNYGYTFGSGTRLTVV.

The rearrangement joins TRBV18 to TRBJ1-2; 7 bases are shared with TRBD1. The CDR3 contains 14 residues. Trimming at V came to 3 bases and at J to 10 bases, leaving 11 bases not matched to a gene. Germline V gene data show CDR1 as KGHSH and CDR2 as LQKENI. Written as DNA, the CDR3 is TGTGCCAGCTCACCCGGACAGGCCTCCCGAGACTACACCTTC. Residues: CASSPGQASRDYTF.

The genes are TRBV21-1 and TRBJ1-1; the table's D call of TRBD1 was not tested on the DNA. TRBV21-1 is a documented pseudogene. The CDR3 totals 15 residues. The CDR3 nucleotides are TGTGCCAGCAGCTTACACAGGGACATGAACACTGAAGCTTTCTTT. Protein product: CASSLHRDMNTEAFF.

V usage is TRBV19 and J usage is TRBJ1-1, with D possibly being TRBD1 (5 bases). Deletions cut 4 bases from V and 7 bases from J, with 13 bases between. The CDR3 extends over 13 amino acids. The germline gives CDR1 LNHDA, CDR2 SQIVND (reference sequence). CDR3 amino acids: CASSTFGQGEAFF. CDR3 bases: TGTGCCAGTAGTACCTTTGGGCAGGGTGAAGCTTTCTTT.

The CDR3 here is CASSLVGGTDTQYF. In DNA, the CDR3 is TGTGCCAGCAGCTTAGTAGGGGGCACAGATACGCAGTATTTT. The rearrangement links TRBV7-6 to TRBJ2-3; weak D call: TRBD1 (5 bases). Germline CDR1 SGHVS, CDR2 FNYEAQ. The CDR3 runs to 14 residues. V was cut by 1 base and J by 1 base, with 6 bases left in between.

This chain connects TRBV5-1 to TRBJ1-2, with TRBD1 matching over 8 bases. After removal of 3 bases from V and 2 bases from J, the junction contained 3 bases not matched to a gene. This CDR3 is built from 14 residues. Germline V lookup: CDR1 SGHRS, CDR2 YFSETQ. The CDR3 sequence: CASSSAGGNYGYTF. The CDR3 DNA is TGCGCCAGCAGCTCGGCAGGGGGCAACTATGGCTACACCTTC.

The CDR3 sequence: CASSIFLWGGEQFF. The CDR3 coding sequence is TGTGCCAGTAGTATATTCCTTTGGGGAGGTGAGCAGTTCTTC. The V and J genes are TRBV19 and TRBJ2-1, with a weak D call TRBD2 (6 bases). V lost 2 bases and J lost 9, with 14 bases in between. CDR1 is LNHDA, CDR2 SQIVND, per germline (reference sequence). The length of the CDR3 is 14 residues.

This chain links TRBV29-1 with TRBJ2-3; 8 nucleotides line up with TRBD1. V gave up 7 bases and J gave up 1 base; unmatched junction bases: 10. The V gene's germline CDR1 is SQVTM and CDR2 ANQGSEA. This CDR3 region has 15 residues. The CDR3 loop reads CSGDRGGKGTDTQYF. The CDR3 DNA sequence: TGCAGCGGAGACAGGGGAGGCAAGGGCACAGATACGCAGTATTTT.

Concerning this clone: At the DNA level, this CDR3 is encoded by other sequences in the same sample as well. V and J are TRBV2 and TRBJ2-7, with D perhaps TRBD1 (5 bases). The CDR3 length is 12 residues. Between the trimmed V and J ends, which lost 6 bases and 2 bases, there was a span of 8 bases. Germline V gives CDR1 SNHLY, CDR2 FYNNEI. CDR3 amino acids: CASRTAPYEQYF. In nucleotides, the CDR3 is TGTGCCAGCAGGACAGCCCCCTACGAGCAGTACTTC.

The chain links TRBV4-2 to TRBJ2-7; 14 bases line up with TRBD2. This CDR3 region has 18 residues. V shed 4 bases and J 0 bases; nucleotides not matched to a gene: 8. Looked up from germline, CDR1 is LGHNA and CDR2 is YNFKEQ. The CDR3 DNA is TGTGCCAGCAGCCCGAGGTTAGGGACTAGCGGGAGCTCCTACGAGCAGTACTTC. Protein: CASSPRLGTSGSSYEQYF.

V gene TRBV3-1 (or the pseudogene TRBV3-2) combines with J gene TRBJ2-1, with D maybe TRBD2 (6 bases). The V gene lost 1 base and the J gene lost 6 bases, with 16 bases spanning the gap. The CDR3 consists of 16 residues. Germline V gene sequence: CDR1 LGHDT, CDR2 YNNKEL (reference sequence). The CDR3 DNA sequence: TGTGCCAGCAGCCAAGGGGGACTCTTAGCTTCCAATGAGCAGTTCTTC. Its translation: CASSQGGLLASNEQFF.

The V gene is TRBV9, the J gene TRBJ1-2, with D hard to call. The germline V and J ends were trimmed by 3 bases and 3 bases, with 9 bases remaining between them. This CDR3 has 13 amino acids. In germline, CDR1 is SGDLS, CDR2 YYNGEE. The CDR3 loop is CASSAGVDYGYTF. As DNA, the CDR3 is TGTGCCAGCAGCGCCGGAGTTGACTATGGCTACACCTTC.

This chain uses TRBV11-1 with TRBJ1-1; perhaps TRBD1 as D (5 bases). Trimming cost V 5 bases and J 3 bases, with 13 bases left between them. Germline-derived CDR1 and CDR2 are SGHAT and FQDESV (reference sequence). CDR3 size: 14 residues. This CDR3 reads CASSPGQVDTEAFF. The CDR3 region has the DNA TGTGCCAGCAGCCCAGGGCAGGTGGACACTGAAGCTTTCTTT.

In its sample, this clone was seen once. The chain joins TRBV6-5 to TRBJ2-7; D call uncertain. V lost 5 bases, J lost 5 bases, and 13 bases lay in between. CDR1 and CDR2 (germline): MNHEY, SVGAGI. The CDR3 length is 13 residues. The CDR3 coding sequence is TGTGCCAGCAGTACCTTGACTGTGGACGAGCAGTACTTC. This gives the protein CASSTLTVDEQYF.

This sequence joins TRBV9 and TRBJ1-2; tentative D call: TRBD1 (5 bases). The germline V gene encodes CDR1 SGDLS and CDR2 YYNGEE. The CDR3 length is 16 residues. Between the trimmed V and J ends, which lost 3 bases and 4 bases, there was a span of 19 bases. In DNA, the CDR3 is TGTGCCAGCAGCGCCTCCGGGGGAGGATTTGCCTATGGCTACACCTTC. Its protein is CASSASGGGFAYGYTF. The entire variable domain, with the rest obtained from reference TRBV9 and TRBJ1-2, is as follows: DSGVTQTPKHLITATGQRVTLRCSPRSGDLSVYWYQQSLDQGLQFLIQYYNGEERAKGNILERFSAQQFPDLHSELNLSSLELGDSALYFCASSASGGGFAYGYTFGSGTRLTVV.

This clone turned up a few times. This chain connects TRBV6-5 to TRBJ1-5; the D gene is possibly TRBD1 (5 bases). The CDR3 contains 15 residues. The V end was cut by 0 bases, the J end by 4 bases, with 10 bases between. Germline values: CDR1 MNHEY, CDR2 SVGAGI. The CDR3 sequence is CASSYSIRGNQPQHF. CDR3 nucleotides: TGTGCCAGCAGTTACTCGATTCGGGGGAATCAGCCCCAGCATTTT.

This clone turned up a few times. The rearrangement joins TRBV6-5 to TRBJ1-2, with 8 positions matching TRBD1. V lost 0 bases and J lost 8; bases outside the gene matches: 8. The length of the CDR3 is 15 residues. Per the germline V gene, CDR1 is MNHEY and CDR2 is SVGAGI. The CDR3 spells CASSYSEGQAWGYTF. CDR3 coding DNA: TGTGCCAGCAGTTACTCGGAGGGACAGGCTTGGGGCTACACCTTC.

The J gene is TRBJ2-3, the V gene TRBV18; 7 bases align to TRBD2. This CDR3 has 16 amino acids. V dropped 3 bases and J dropped 6; count of bases not matched to a gene: 12. Germline CDR1 is KGHSH and CDR2 is LQKENI. The CDR3 nucleotides are TGTGCCAGCTCACCGTCACTAGCGTCACTCACGGATACGCAGTATTTT. Protein: CASSPSLASLTDTQYF.

V and J are TRBV5-1 and TRBJ2-3, with 9 bases fitting TRBD2. Per the germline V gene, CDR1 is SGHRS and CDR2 is YFSETQ. The CDR3 has 15 residues. The V and J ends lost 4 bases and 6 bases, in that order; junction bases with no gene match: 9. For the CDR3, the DNA is TGCGCCAGCAGCGCAGCGGGAGGTAGGACGGATACGCAGTATTTT. Its protein is CASSAAGGRTDTQYF.